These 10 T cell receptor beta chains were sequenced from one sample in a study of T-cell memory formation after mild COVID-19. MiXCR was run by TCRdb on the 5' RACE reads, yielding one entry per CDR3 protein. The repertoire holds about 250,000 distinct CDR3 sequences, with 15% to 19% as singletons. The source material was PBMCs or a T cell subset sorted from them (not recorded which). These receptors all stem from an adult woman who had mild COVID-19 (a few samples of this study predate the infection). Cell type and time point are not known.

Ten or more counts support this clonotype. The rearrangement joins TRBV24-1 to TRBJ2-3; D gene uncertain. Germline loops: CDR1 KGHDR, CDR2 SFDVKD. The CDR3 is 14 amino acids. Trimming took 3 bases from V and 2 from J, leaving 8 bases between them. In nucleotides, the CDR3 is TGTGCCACCAGTGATACTGGGCCCACAGATACGCAGTATTTT. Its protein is CATSDTGPTDTQYF.

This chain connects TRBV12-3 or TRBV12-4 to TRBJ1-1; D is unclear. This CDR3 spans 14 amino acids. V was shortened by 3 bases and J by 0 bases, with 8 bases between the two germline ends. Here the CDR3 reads CASSFFPLNTEAFF. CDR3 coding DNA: TGTGCCAGCAGTTTTTTCCCGTTGAACACTGAAGCTTTCTTT.

In DNA form, the CDR3 reads TGTGCCAGCAGCACCTACCGGGACAGGGGGAAAAAAGAGACCCAGTACTTC. Amino acid sequence: CASSTYRDRGKKETQYF. The V and J genes are TRBV2 and TRBJ2-5; 11 bases map to TRBD1. There are 17 residues in the CDR3. V was pared by 6 bases and J by 3 bases, with 12 bases of the junction left unmatched. Germline-derived CDR1 and CDR2 are SNHLY and FYNNEI.

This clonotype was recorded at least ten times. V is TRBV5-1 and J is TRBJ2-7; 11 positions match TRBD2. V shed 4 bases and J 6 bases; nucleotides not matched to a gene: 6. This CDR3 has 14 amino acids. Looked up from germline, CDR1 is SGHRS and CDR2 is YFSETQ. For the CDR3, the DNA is TGCGCCAGCAGCAGCGGGACTAGCGGTGGCGAGCAGTACTTC. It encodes CASSSGTSGGEQYF.

The CDR3 DNA is TGTGCCAGCAGACTGGACCCCACCATATATTTT. Its protein is CASRLDPTIYF. The chain employs TRBV6-4 and TRBJ1-3; no firm D call. Germline V lookup: CDR1 MRHNA, CDR2 SNTAGT. The CDR3 runs 11 residues. Trimming took off 6 bases at V and 9 bases at J, with 9 bases between the two ends.

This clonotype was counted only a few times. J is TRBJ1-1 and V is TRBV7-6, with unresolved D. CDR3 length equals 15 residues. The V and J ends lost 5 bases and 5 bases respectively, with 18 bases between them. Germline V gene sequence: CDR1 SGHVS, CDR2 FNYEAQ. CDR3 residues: CASSPSTGRRTEAFF. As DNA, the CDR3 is TGTGCCAGCAGCCCGAGTACGGGTCGGAGAACTGAAGCTTTCTTT.

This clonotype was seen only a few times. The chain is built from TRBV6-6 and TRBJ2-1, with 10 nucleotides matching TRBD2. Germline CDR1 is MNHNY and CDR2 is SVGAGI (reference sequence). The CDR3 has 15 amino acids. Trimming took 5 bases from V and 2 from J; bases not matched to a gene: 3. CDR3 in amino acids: CASSRSGRPYNEQFF. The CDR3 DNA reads TGTGCCAGCAGTCGTAGCGGGAGGCCCTACAATGAGCAGTTCTTC.

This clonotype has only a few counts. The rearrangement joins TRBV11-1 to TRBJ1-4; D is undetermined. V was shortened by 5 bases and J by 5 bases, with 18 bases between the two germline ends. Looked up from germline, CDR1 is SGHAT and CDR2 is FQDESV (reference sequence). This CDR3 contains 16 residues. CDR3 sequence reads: CASSTRPGSENEKLFF. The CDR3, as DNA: TGTGCCAGCAGCACCCGCCCAGGATCAGAGAATGAAAAACTGTTTTTT.

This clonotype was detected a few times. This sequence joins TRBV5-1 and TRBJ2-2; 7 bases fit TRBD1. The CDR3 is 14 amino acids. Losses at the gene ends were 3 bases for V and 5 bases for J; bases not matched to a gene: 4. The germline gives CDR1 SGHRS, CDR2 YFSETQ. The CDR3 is CASSSLQGTGELFF. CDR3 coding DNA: TGCGCCAGCAGCTCGCTACAGGGGACCGGGGAGCTGTTTTTT.

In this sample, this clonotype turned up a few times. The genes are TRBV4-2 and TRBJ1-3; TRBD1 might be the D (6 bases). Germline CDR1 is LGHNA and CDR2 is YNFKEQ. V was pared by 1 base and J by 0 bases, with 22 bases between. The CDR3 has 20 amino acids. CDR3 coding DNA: TGTGCCAGCAGCCAAGTACACAAGACCCCGTACAGGGACTCTGGAAACACCATATATTTT. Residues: CASSQVHKTPYRDSGNTIYF.